This TCR beta chain was obtained from a study of graft-versus-host responses after intestinal transplantation. At the level of the study: Recipients across the board were started on anti-thymocyte globulin induction, then kept on tacrolimus and steroids for approximately three years.

In the case of this clone: Its target is not known.

TCRdb keeps only in-frame clones here, not all; method: immunoSEQ multiplex PCR. The data hold about 78,000 clones, with roughly 90% observed a single time. The ends were cut back, 3 bases at V and 3 bases at J, with 15 bases in the middle. CDR3 length: 15 amino acids. Germline V lookup: CDR1 SGDLS, CDR2 YYNGEE. This sequence originates from a human donor who was the organ donor for an intestinal transplant. The chain carries TRBV9 and TRBJ1-1; a possible D gene is TRBD1 (5 bases). Sample: unstimulated CD8+ T cells sorted from spleen or lymph node cells, taken before transplant. CDR3 in amino acids: CASSGPGGEYTEAFF. Written as DNA, the CDR3 is TGTGCCAGCAGCGGACCCGGAGGGGAATACACTGAAGCTTTCTTT.